These 17 T cell receptor beta chains were all obtained from the same sample, sequenced in a study of blood T cells in healthy people across ages. Next came a second PCR, run for 7 to 11 cycles, which used a sample-barcoded 5' primer along with a J-beta primer mix. TCRdb processed the 5' RACE reads anew with MiXCR; each CDR3 protein has one entry. The table includes around 1.5 million distinct CDR3 sequences, about 40% detected once. The sample was blood. The receptors were gathered from a young woman in good health.

The chain carries TRBV6-5 and TRBJ1-2; D gene unclear. V was cut by 6 bases and J by 8 bases, with 16 bases left in between. Germline V gives CDR1 MNHEY, CDR2 SVGAGI. The CDR3 spans 13 residues. CDR3 DNA: TGTGCCAGCAGGCCCGGGGAGGTTGGGGGCTACACCTTC. Protein product: CASRPGEVGGYTF.

This clonotype turned up a few times. CDR3 in DNA: TGTGCCAGCAGCCAAGGGGGCGGTAGGGCAGGAGGCTACACCTTC. This codes for CASSQGGGRAGGYTF. This chain uses TRBV3-1 with TRBJ1-2; weak D call: TRBD1 (5 bases). The CDR3 consists of 15 residues. The V gene lost 1 base and the J gene lost 8 bases, with 17 bases spanning the gap. The germline V gene has CDR1 LGHDT and CDR2 YNNKEL (reference sequence).

This clonotype was found a few times. The V and J genes are TRBV6-5 and TRBJ2-1; 12 nucleotides agree with TRBD1. CDR3 length: 16 residues. Trimming took 4 bases from V and 6 from J; bases not matched to a gene: 7. Germline V CDR1 and CDR2: MNHEY, SVGAGI. As DNA, the CDR3 is TGTGCCAGCAGTTCCCCGGGACAGGGGGCAAGCAATGAGCAGTTCTTC. It translates to CASSSPGQGASNEQFF.

In the case of this clonotype: One junction end disagrees with the germline gene, perhaps due to a read error. This chain uses TRBV4-1 with TRBJ2-7; no firm D call. The CDR3 length is 16 residues. Germline V gives CDR1 MGHRA, CDR2 YSYEKL. CDR3: CASSQSLSGPHYEHYF. As DNA, the CDR3 is TGCGCCAGCAGCCAATCCCTGAGTGGTCCGCACTACGAGCATTACTTC.

Of note for this clonotype: Sequence at one end of the junction differs from germline and may be a read error. The chain is built from TRBV6-5 and TRBJ2-5, with D uncertain. Near its end, the DNA agrees better with TRBJ2-7, so the J call may be wrong. From germline, CDR1 is MNHEY and CDR2 SVGAGI. This CDR3 is built from 13 residues. CDR3 amino acids: CASSDSKKGEQYF. Here the CDR3 DNA reads TGTGCCAGCAGTGACTCCAAGAAGGGCGAGCAGTACTTC.

The V call is TRBV11-2, the J call TRBJ2-1; D gene uncertain. Trimming stripped 2 bases from V and 3 bases from J, with 17 bases between. CDR3 size: 17 residues. Germline V gene data show CDR1 as SGHAT and CDR2 as FQNNGV. The CDR3: CASSLSPNLVFYNEQFF. CDR3 bases: TGTGCCAGCAGCTTAAGCCCGAACCTCGTCTTCTACAATGAGCAGTTCTTC.

The J gene is TRBJ1-1, the V gene TRBV6-4; D unclear. Germline V gives CDR1 MRHNA, CDR2 SNTAGT. The CDR3 sequence is 14 residues long. The V gene lost 2 bases and the J gene lost 2 bases, with 9 bases spanning the gap. DNA for the CDR3: TGTGCCAGCAGTGACGGGGAGGGAAACACTGAAGCTTTCTTT. Protein sequence: CASSDGEGNTEAFF.

The CDR3 DNA follows: TGTGCCAGCAGCCGAGGCCGGGCCCTCGGCACAGATACGCAGTATTTT. As protein: CASSRGRALGTDTQYF. The rearrangement links TRBV2 to TRBJ2-3; D remains unclear. V was pared by 6 bases and J by 1 base, with 17 bases between. There are 16 residues in the CDR3. The germline gives CDR1 SNHLY, CDR2 FYNNEI.

This chain connects TRBV20-1 to TRBJ2-1, with unresolved D. The DNA end is a closer match to TRBJ2-7, so the J assignment may be wrong. Looked up from germline, CDR1 is DFQATT and CDR2 is SNEGSKA (reference sequence). The CDR3 spans 13 residues. The CDR3 sequence is CSATEPGYNEQYF. In DNA form, the CDR3 reads TGCAGTGCTACCGAACCGGGCTACAATGAGCAGTACTTC.

On this clonotype itself: A clone one base away is much larger, so this may be a read error. The chain couples TRBV5-1 to TRBJ2-3; D is ambiguous. Trimming cost V 0 bases and J 6 bases, with 17 bases left between them. Germline V gives CDR1 SGHRS, CDR2 YFSETQ. The CDR3 sequence is 16 residues long. The CDR3 DNA sequence: TGCGCCAGCAGCTTGGCCACCATATGGAACGCCGATACGCAGTATTTT. This gives the protein CASSLATIWNADTQYF.

The chain combines TRBV9 with TRBJ1-2, with 7 bases aligning to TRBD1. The CDR3 loop spans 15 amino acids. V shed 2 bases, J shed 3 bases, and the junction held 7 bases outside the gene matches. The germline V gene has CDR1 SGDLS and CDR2 YYNGEE. DNA for the CDR3: TGTGCCAGCAGCGTGACAGGGTCCTCTGACTATGGCTACACCTTC. Translating it yields CASSVTGSSDYGYTF.

This clonotype was seen a handful of times. An end of the junction differs from the germline gene, which may be a read error. V usage is TRBV2 and J usage is TRBJ2-5; no reliable D call. Per the germline V gene, CDR1 is SNHLY and CDR2 is FYNNEI. The CDR3 length is 10 residues. CDR3 residues: CVSTQETQYF. CDR3 DNA: TGTGTCAGCACCCAAGAGACCCAGTACTTC.

Only a few counts were recorded for this clonotype. The rearrangement uses TRBV4-1 and TRBJ2-1; TRBD1 is a possible D gene (5 bases). This CDR3 comprises 16 residues. Between the trimmed V and J ends, which lost 3 bases and 0 bases, there was a span of 12 bases. Germline loops: CDR1 MGHRA, CDR2 YSYEKL. The CDR3 loop reads CASSQTAPSSYNEQFF. The DNA for the CDR3 is TGCGCCAGCAGCCAGACAGCGCCGAGCTCCTACAATGAGCAGTTCTTC.

V gene TRBV25-1 combines with J gene TRBJ2-3; perhaps TRBD2 as D (5 bases). Germline V gene sequence: CDR1 MGHDK, CDR2 SYGVNS. The germline V and J ends were trimmed by 5 bases and 14 bases, with 20 bases remaining between them. CDR3 length equals 13 residues. The CDR3 DNA is TGTGCCAGCAGTCCCGCGGGCCGTAGAGTGGCGTATTTT. It specifies CASSPAGRRVAYF.

The V and J genes are TRBV12-3 or TRBV12-4 and TRBJ1-5, with D unclear. The CDR3 runs 16 residues. V was pared by 1 base and J by 2 bases, with 12 bases between. The CDR3 protein is CASSLGQTGGNQPQHF. The CDR3 DNA sequence: TGTGCCAGCAGTTTAGGGCAGACGGGTGGCAATCAGCCCCAGCATTTT.

The chain has TRBV2 and TRBJ2-3, with a possible D match to TRBD2 (6 bases). The germline V and J ends were trimmed by 6 bases and 1 base, with 17 bases remaining between them. Germline V gene data show CDR1 as SNHLY and CDR2 as FYNNEI. The CDR3 spans 16 residues. The CDR3, as DNA: TGTGCCAGCAGGGATAGCGGTCACCGGGGCACAGATACGCAGTATTTT. Protein: CASRDSGHRGTDTQYF.

V and J are TRBV12-3 or TRBV12-4 and TRBJ2-6; TRBD1 matches at 11 bases. The CDR3 has 16 residues. Trimming took 6 bases from V and 2 from J; bases not matched to a gene: 3. The CDR3 sequence: CASRPGQGAGANVLTF. CDR3 nucleotides: TGTGCCAGCAGACCGGGACAGGGGGCTGGGGCCAACGTCCTGACTTTC.